Many counts were recorded for the clone carrying this T cell receptor beta chain. What it binds is not known. These data belong to a study of identical twins. Findings and limits, study-wide: It was possible that invariant MAIT and iNKT cells partly confounded the zero-insertion analyses. Within cord blood, abundant beta clonotypes carried fewer insertions, but memory repertoires showed no such trend. Models, which agreed with sharing between unrelated individuals, nonetheless underestimated the out-of-frame TCR alpha sharing seen in monozygotic twins.

TCRdb redid the calling of the 5' RACE reads with MiXCR, one entry per CDR3 protein. The sample lists approximately 260,000 distinct CDR3 sequences, about 9% seen once, with 3% in the top ten. This CDR3 is built from 13 residues. V shed 6 bases and J shed 6 bases, with 12 bases lying between them. Germline lookup yields CDR1 MGHRA and CDR2 YSYEKL. Every sampled donor was Caucasian and healthy. The same data also went into a second study, on yellow fever vaccine responses in identical twins.

This TCR was sampled from a young woman in good health. What was sequenced was CD8+ T cells sorted from blood. The rearrangement joins TRBV4-1 to TRBJ2-4; D is possibly TRBD1 (5 bases). CDR3 sequence: CASRSNQGNIQYF. In nucleotides, the CDR3 is TGCGCCAGCAGGTCGAACCAGGGAAACATTCAGTACTTC.